Below, 8 T cell receptor beta chains from the same sample are listed, as sequenced in a study of T cells in Graves' hyperthyroidism and ophthalmopathy. RNA transcripts served as the template for amplifying TCR beta CDR3 regions. RT-PCR in the first round (using the HTBI primer set) targeted the TCR CDR3. TCRdb called the multiplex PCR reads again in MiXCR, with one record for every CDR3 protein. Of hundreds of thousands of distinct CDR3 sequences listed, roughly 37% were seen once; the top ten hold approximately 8.7%. The source material was blood. The origin of the receptors is a man between 18 and 35 years old with Graves' hyperthyroidism.

This clonotype appeared a few times. The V gene is TRBV19, the J gene TRBJ2-7, with D uncertain. CDR3 length equals 12 residues. Trimming shortened V by 5 bases and J by 3 bases, and 8 bases separated the two germline ends. Germline V gene lookup returns CDR1 LNHDA and CDR2 SQIVND (reference sequence). The CDR3 coding sequence is TGTGCCAGTAGTCGACCTCACTACGAGCAGTACTTC. The encoded protein is CASSRPHYEQYF.

This clonotype was seen only once. Possible read error: a much larger clone is one base away. The chain has TRBV7-6 and TRBJ1-2; TRBD1 might be the D (5 bases). This CDR3 is built from 15 residues. Germline CDR1 reads SGHVS; CDR2 reads FNYEAQ. The V gene lost 5 bases and the J gene lost 8 bases, with 21 bases spanning the gap. The DNA of the CDR3 is TGTGCCAGCAGCCCGACGTCGGCAGGGAGGGAGGGCTACACCTTC. This codes for CASSPTSAGREGYTF.

This clonotype was counted a few times. This chain joins TRBV7-6 and TRBJ2-7, with a tentative D call TRBD2 (6 bases). Per germline, CDR1 SGHVS and CDR2 FNYEAQ. The CDR3 is 14 residues long. V lost 5 bases, J lost 2 bases, and 13 bases lay in between. For the CDR3, the DNA is TGTGCCAGCAGCCGACTAGGAAGGCCCTACGAGCAGTACTTC. This sequence encodes CASSRLGRPYEQYF.

This clonotype was seen repeatedly, ten times or more. The chain has TRBV15 and TRBJ1-4; 10 positions agree with TRBD1. The CDR3 totals 15 residues. The J segment lost 6 bases and the V segment lost 1 base, leaving 2 bases of the junction unmatched. Germline values: CDR1 LNHNV, CDR2 YYDKDF (reference sequence). This CDR3 reads CATSRGDRGDEKLFF. CDR3 nucleotides: TGTGCCACCAGCAGAGGGGACAGGGGTGATGAAAAACTGTTTTTT.

Of note for this clonotype: The junction does not match germline at one end; this may be a read error. The chain employs TRBV12-3 or TRBV12-4 and TRBJ2-7; D is uncertain. This CDR3 has 16 residues. The CDR3 here is CTSSFAVEGSSYEQYF. The CDR3 DNA sequence: TGTACCAGCAGTTTTGCAGTCGAAGGCTCCTCCTACGAGCAGTACTTC.

This clonotype was seen repeatedly, ten times or more. This chain joins TRBV9 and TRBJ1-2; D gene ambiguous. Trimming stripped 4 bases from V and 4 bases from J, with 20 bases between. The CDR3 length is 16 residues. Germline lookup yields CDR1 SGDLS and CDR2 YYNGEE. CDR3 coding DNA: TGTGCCAGCAGCCAGGACCGCGTTGGATTGAGCTATGGCTACACCTTC. Its translation is CASSQDRVGLSYGYTF.

This chain connects TRBV2 to TRBJ1-5; 9 bases line up with TRBD1. The CDR3 runs to 17 residues. CDR1 SNHLY and CDR2 FYNNEI come from the germline V gene. The trim removed 7 bases at V and 6 bases at J, leaving 16 bases unmatched. The CDR3 protein is CASTTPLRDRASQPQHF. CDR3 nucleotide sequence: TGTGCCAGCACCACTCCCCTTAGGGACAGGGCCAGTCAGCCCCAGCATTTT.

This clonotype occurred many times. One end of the junction is discordant with germline, which a read error may explain. V and J are TRBV7-3 and TRBJ1-6; no clear D gene. This CDR3 spans 16 amino acids. Germline assignment: CDR1 SGHTA and CDR2 FQGTGA. The CDR3 loop is CASSLTPDRDGSPFHF. The CDR3 DNA is TGTGCCAGCAGCTTAACCCCCGACCGGGATGGTTCACCCTTCCACTTT. The whole variable domain, remainder taken from reference TRBV7-3 and TRBJ1-6, is GAGVSQTPSNKVTEKGKYVELRCDPISGHTALYWYRQSLGQGPEFLIYFQGTGAADDSGLPNDRFFAVRPEGSVSTLKIQRTERGDSAVYLCASSLTPDRDGSPFHFGNGTRLTVT.